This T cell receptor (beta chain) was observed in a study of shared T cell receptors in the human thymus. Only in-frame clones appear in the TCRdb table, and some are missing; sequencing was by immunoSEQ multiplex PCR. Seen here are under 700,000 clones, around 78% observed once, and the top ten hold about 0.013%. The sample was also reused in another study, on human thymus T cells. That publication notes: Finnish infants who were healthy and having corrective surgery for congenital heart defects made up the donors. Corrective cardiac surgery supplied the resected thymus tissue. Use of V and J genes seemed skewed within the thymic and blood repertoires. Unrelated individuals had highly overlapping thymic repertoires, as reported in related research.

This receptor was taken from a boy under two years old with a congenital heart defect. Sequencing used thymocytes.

The CDR3 reads CASSLGGQGPYHRSYEQYF. The CDR3 DNA reads TGTGCCAGTAGTTTGGGGGGGCAGGGGCCTTACCACCGCTCCTACGAGCAGTACTTC. J is TRBJ2-7 and V is TRBV5-8, with D tentatively TRBD2 (7 bases). There are 19 residues in the CDR3. CDR1 and CDR2 from the germline V gene are SGHTS and YDEGEE. V was shortened by 8 bases and J by 0 bases, with 30 bases between the two germline ends.